A single sample gave rise to the 4 T cell receptor beta chains below, sequenced in a study of blood T cell repertoires in COVID-19. The repertoire was sequenced with immunoSEQ multiplex PCR; TCRdb's copy has only in-frame clones and lacks some. The sample lists about 110,000 clones, roughly 90% occurring once. Input material: peripheral blood. These receptors originate from a man in his forties with active or convalescent COVID-19.

The chain combines TRBV25-1 with TRBJ1-5; possible D gene TRBD1, 5 bases. V lost 6 bases to trimming and J lost 7 bases, with 16 bases between them. In germline, CDR1 is MGHDK, CDR2 SYGVNS. CDR3 length: 14 amino acids. Here the CDR3 DNA reads TGTGCCAGCAGACTGGGGGGGGAGGGACAGCCCCAGCATTTT. Translating it yields CASRLGGEGQPQHF.

The chain recombines TRBV5-1 with TRBJ2-2; 12 bases fit TRBD2. Germline CDR1 and CDR2: SGHRS and YFSETQ. J lost 3 bases, V lost 4 bases, and 7 bases had no gene match. The CDR3 runs 17 residues. Here the CDR3 reads CASSPGLAGADTGELFF. CDR3 coding DNA: TGCGCCAGCAGCCCGGGACTAGCGGGTGCCGACACCGGGGAGCTGTTTTTT. The variable domain in full, completed from reference TRBV5-1 and TRBJ2-2, reads KAGVTQTPRYLIKTRGQQVTLSCSPISGHRSVSWYQQTPGQGLQFLFEYFSETQRNKGNFPGRFSGRQFSNSRSEMNVSTLELGDSALYLCASSPGLAGADTGELFFGEGSRLTVL.

The chain uses TRBV9 and TRBJ1-4, with a possible D match to TRBD1 (6 bases). In germline, CDR1 is SGDLS, CDR2 YYNGEE. V was cut by 0 bases and J by 7 bases, with 16 bases left in between. The CDR3 length is 16 residues. The CDR3 nucleotides are TGTGCCAGCAGCGTAGCGGGGGGCGCAGGCCCTGAAAAACTGTTTTTT. It translates to CASSVAGGAGPEKLFF.

The chain combines TRBV6-6 with TRBJ2-7; maybe TRBD1 (5 bases). V lost 4 bases and J 2 bases, leaving 12 bases between the germline ends. CDR3 length equals 14 residues. Germline V CDR1 and CDR2: MNHNY, SVGAGI (reference sequence). The CDR3 DNA reads TGTGCCAGCAGTTCAGGGTCAGCCCCCTACGAGCAGTACTTC. It codes for CASSSGSAPYEQYF.